The clone carrying this T cell receptor (beta chain) showed up just once. The CDR3 runs 12 residues. CDR1 and CDR2 from the germline V gene are SQVTM and ANQGSEA. Trimming stripped 4 bases from V and 2 bases from J, with 8 bases between. In the authors' workflow: Using reference gene primer amplification, nucleated cell counts were estimated. Generated by immunoSEQ multiplex PCR, the TCRdb table keeps only in-frame clones and is missing some. V and J calls and clone size are as listed in that table; D and trimming were resolved from the DNA. The repertoire holds some 46,000 clones, with around 88% as singletons. This entry comes from a study of blood T cell repertoires in COVID-19. The wider study: PBMCs, B-cell-depleted T cells, or T cells were the source of the cDNA or gDNA that made up the material.

The chain combines TRBV29-1 with TRBJ1-1; TRBD1 might be the D (5 bases). The receptor's source is a woman over 75 with acute or convalescent COVID-19. The sequenced sample was peripheral blood. This chain's CDR3 is CSVGGGNTEAFF. In DNA, the CDR3 is TGCAGCGTTGGGGGGGGTAACACTGAAGCTTTCTTT.